Listed below are T cell receptor beta chains from one sample, sequenced in a study of shared clonotypes between healthy human individuals. The method was immunoSEQ multiplex PCR; TCRdb's version includes in-frame clones alone and lacks a portion of them. This table holds around 1.5 million clones, 95% to 99% found once. The sample was naive CD4+ T cells sorted from blood. These receptors all stem from a man aged 25-45 years in good health. CDR3s include the opening cysteine and the closing phenylalanine or tryptophan. The order of the fields is J gene, clone size, V gene, D gene, CDR3 DNA, CDR3 protein. D genes are given only for firm matches. Size is omitted from some rows. Given values are once, few, many or a class for expanded clones.

TRBJ2-1,-,TRBV5-1,TRBD2,TGCGCCAGCAGCACCGCCCCTAGCGGGAGCCCCTACAATGAGCAGTTCTTC,CASSTAPSGSPYNEQFF
TRBJ2-2,-,TRBV21-1,-,TGTGCCAGCAGCAAAGTACGTTGGTTCAACACCGGGGAGCTGTTTTTT,CASSKVRWFNTGELFF
TRBJ2-5,-,TRBV7-6,TRBD1,TGTGCCAGCAGCTTGGCCGGGACAGGGGGCTTTGAGACCCAGTACTTC,CASSLAGTGGFETQYF
TRBJ2-1,-,TRBV7-9,-,TGTGCCAGCAGCTGGGATAGTAACAATGAGCAGTTCTTC,CASSWDSNNEQFF
TRBJ1-2,once,TRBV7-2,-,TGTGCCAGCAGCTTAGGAGGGGCCGGACGAGGCTACACCTTC,CASSLGGAGRGYTF
TRBJ2-5,-,TRBV29-1,-,TGCAGCGTAAGACTGGGACAAGAGACCCAGTACTTC,CSVRLGQETQYF
TRBJ2-7,-,TRBV30,-,TGTGCCTGGAGTGTCGGAGGTACCGCCTACGAGCAGTACTTC,CAWSVGGTAYEQYF
TRBJ1-2,-,TRBV5-1,-,TGCGCCAGCAGCTTGGGTGGGGTTTACTATGGCTACACCTTC,CASSLGGVYYGYTF
TRBJ2-7,-,TRBV5-1,TRBD1,TGCGCCAGCAGCTCGTGGACAGGGGCCTACGAGCAGTACTTC,CASSSWTGAYEQYF
TRBJ1-5,-,TRBV19,-,TGTGCCAGTAGTACAACAGGGTACCAGCCCCAGCATTTT,CASSTTGYQPQHF
TRBJ1-4,-,TRBV6-1,-,TGTGCCAGCAGTGAATTTGGAGCAACTAATGAAAAACTGTTTTTT,CASSEFGATNEKLFF
TRBJ1-5,-,TRBV5-5,-,TGTGCCAGCAGCTTGGTCGGTAGCAATCAGCCCCAGCATTTT,CASSLVGSNQPQHF
TRBJ1-2,once,TRBV7-9,-,TGTGCCAGCAACCTTACAGATGGCTACACCTTC,CASNLTDGYTF
TRBJ2-7,-,TRBV29-1,-,TGCAGCGTTGCAAAGGGAGACAGCTCCTACGAGCAGTACTTC,CSVAKGDSSYEQYF
TRBJ2-7,-,TRBV5-5,-,TGTGCCAGCAGCTTAGGAGCAGCGAGCTCCTACGAGCAGTACTTC,CASSLGAASSYEQYF
TRBJ2-2,-,TRBV5-1,TRBD1,TGCGCCAGCAGCTTTAGACAGGGTTACGGGGAGCTGTTTTTT,CASSFRQGYGELFF
TRBJ2-1,-,TRBV7-9,-,TGTGCCAGCAGCGCCCGCAACAATGAGCAGTTCTTC,CASSARNNEQFF
TRBJ2-5,-,TRBV7-7,TRBD1,TGTGCCAGCAGCCGGACAGGCCTTGGGCGAGAGACCCAGTACTTC,CASSRTGLGRETQYF
TRBJ2-1,-,TRBV5-1,TRBD2,TGCGCCAGCAACCTTGGACTAGCGGGAGCCTACAATGAGCAGTTCTTC,CASNLGLAGAYNEQFF
TRBJ2-7,-,TRBV20-1,-,TGCAGTGCTTTACCCCTTATGGAGCAGTACTTC,CSALPLMEQYF
TRBJ1-4,-,TRBV4-2,-,TGTGCCAGCAGCCAGGGCGCCGCGTCCTATATCGGTGAAAAACTGTTTTTT,CASSQGAASYIGEKLFF
TRBJ1-4,-,TRBV19,-,TGTGCCAGTAATAGAGGTAATGAAAAACTGTTTTTT,CASNRGNEKLFF
TRBJ2-5,-,TRBV19,-,TGTGCCAGTAGTAGCAGAACGGGGTCGCCCCAGTACTTC,CASSSRTGSPQYF
TRBJ2-1,-,TRBV5-1,-,TGCGCCAGCAGCTTGGGGCTAAGTGAGCAGTTCTTC,CASSLGLSEQFF
TRBJ2-2,-,TRBV4-2,-,TGTGCCAGCAGCCAAGAATATTTAGGGGGAGAGAGGGAGCTGTTTTTT,CASSQEYLGGERELFF
TRBJ2-1,-,TRBV23-1,-,TGCGCCAGCAGTCACCCACAGGGAAACTCCTACAATGAGCAGTTCTTC,CASSHPQGNSYNEQFF
TRBJ2-2,-,TRBV27,TRBD2,TGTGCCAGCAGACATAGCGGGAGGGCGAACGGGGAGCTGTTTTTT,CASRHSGRANGELFF
TRBJ2-7,-,TRBV6-1,TRBD1,TGTGCCAGCAGTGAAGCGCTAAACCTGGGACAGGGCCTATACGAGCAGTACTTC,CASSEALNLGQGLYEQYF
TRBJ2-1,-,TRBV6-4,-,TGTGCCAGCAGTGACGAACTCGGGACTGAGCAGTTCTTC,CASSDELGTEQFF
TRBJ2-3,-,TRBV20-1,-,TGCAGTCGGAAGGGGTTAGATACGCAGTATTTT,CSRKGLDTQYF
TRBJ1-1,-,TRBV27,-,TGTGCCAGCAGTTTATTTGGTTACACTGAAGCTTTCTTT,CASSLFGYTEAFF
TRBJ2-7,-,TRBV10-1,-,TGCGCCAGCAGTGCCTCGGGAGAGCGGTACGAGCAGTACTTC,CASSASGERYEQYF
TRBJ2-7,-,TRBV11-2,TRBD1,TGTGCCAGCAGCTCGTCGACAGGGGCCTACGAGCAGTACTTC,CASSSSTGAYEQYF
TRBJ1-5,-,TRBV29-1,-,TGCAGCGTTGAGGTCAGGGCGGGTCAGCCCCAGCATTTT,CSVEVRAGQPQHF
TRBJ2-3,-,TRBV5-4,-,TGTGCCAGCAGCTTGTTCGTCGACGGCACAGATACGCAGTATTTT,CASSLFVDGTDTQYF
TRBJ2-1,-,TRBV14,-,TGTGCCAGCAGCCAAGACTTCTTTTACAATGAGCAGTTCTTC,CASSQDFFYNEQFF
TRBJ1-5,-,TRBV21-1,-,TGTGCCAGCAGCATGGGATATAGCAATCAGCCCCAGCATTTT,CASSMGYSNQPQHF
TRBJ1-1,-,TRBV6-5,TRBD1,TGTGCCAGCAGCCCCACAGGGGTTACTGAAGCTTTCTTT,CASSPTGVTEAFF
TRBJ1-5,-,TRBV18,TRBD1,TGTGCCAGCTCACCACTAGGGACAGGGGGAATCAGCAATCAGCCCCAGCATTTT,CASSPLGTGGISNQPQHF
TRBJ2-3,once,TRBV4-3,-,TGCGCCAGCAGCCAAGTACTAGGAGCTGGAGATACGCAGTATTTT,CASSQVLGAGDTQYF
TRBJ2-7,-,TRBV14,TRBD1,TGTGCCAGCAGCCTGACAGGGATCAGCTCCTACGAGCAGTACTTC,CASSLTGISSYEQYF
TRBJ2-5,-,TRBV18,-,TGTGCCAGCTCACCGTCAGAGACCCAGTACTTC,CASSPSETQYF
TRBJ1-2,-,TRBV6-1,TRBD1,TGTGCCAGCAGTGAAGTAGTTAGGGCAGGGGGCTATGGCTACACCTTC,CASSEVVRAGGYGYTF